Listed below are T cell receptor beta chains from one sample, sequenced in a study of T cell repertoires in cytomegalovirus infection. Their recognized antigens are unknown. TCRdb called the reads again in MiXCR, with one record for every CDR3 protein. Here the sample spans hundreds of thousands of distinct CDR3 sequences, 30% to 40% being singletons. The sample here was cultured CD8+ T cells from PBMCs, taken from culture after CMV antigen stimulation. These receptors were collected from a human donor in good health (CMV status not recorded). Some clones in this sample may be carry-over from other donors' samples. The CDR3 runs from the conserved cysteine through the conserved F or W. D genes are given only for firm matches. Some rows mark clone size as missing; the rest say once, few, many or name a class of expanded clone.

DNA: TGTGCCAGCAGCTTTACAGGGACTGAGCAGTTCTTC
CDR3: CASSFTGTEQFF
V: TRBV28
J: TRBJ2-1
D: -
size: many

DNA: TGTGCCAGTAAAGAGGGGTACAATGAGCAGTTCTTC
CDR3: CASKEGYNEQFF
V: TRBV19
J: TRBJ2-1
D: -
size: few

DNA: TGTGCCAGCAGCTTAGACGAAGACGGGAACACAGATACGCAGTATTTT
CDR3: CASSLDEDGNTDTQYF
V: TRBV7-2
J: TRBJ2-3
D: -
size: many

DNA: TGTGCCATCAGTGCGGTTCGTATTCCCAATCAGCCCCAGCATTTT
CDR3: CAISAVRIPNQPQHF
V: TRBV10-3
J: TRBJ1-5
D: -
size: few

DNA: TGTGCCAGCAGGGACAGAGGTAGAAACACCATATATTTT
CDR3: CASRDRGRNTIYF
V: TRBV7-6
J: TRBJ1-3
D: -
size: -

DNA: TGTGCCAGCAGTAGTCGGGGCTATCTAGGGGACACTGAAGCTTTCTTT
CDR3: CASSSRGYLGDTEAFF
V: TRBV28
J: TRBJ1-1
D: -
size: -

DNA: TGTGCCAGTAGTATAGAGGTTGTACTTATTGGCAATCAGCCCCAGCATTTT
CDR3: CASSIEVVLIGNQPQHF
V: TRBV19
J: TRBJ1-5
D: -
size: -

DNA: TGCGCCAGCAGCCATGGTGGTAACTACGAGCAGTACTTC
CDR3: CASSHGGNYEQYF
V: TRBV4-1
J: TRBJ2-7
D: -
size: -

DNA: TGTGCCAGCAGTTCAGCTGGGTATTCACCCCTCCACTTT
CDR3: CASSSAGYSPLHF
V: TRBV6-6
J: TRBJ1-6
D: -
size: -

DNA: TGTGCCAGTAGTACCATTGACAGAAACATGAACACTGAAGCTTTCTTT
CDR3: CASSTIDRNMNTEAFF
V: TRBV19
J: TRBJ1-1
D: -
size: few

DNA: TGCGCCAGCAGCCAATACACGGGGCCGGAGACCCAGTACTTC
CDR3: CASSQYTGPETQYF
V: TRBV4-1
J: TRBJ2-5
D: -
size: -

DNA: TGTGCCAGCAGTGGCCGCGACGGGGTTAATCGGGAAGGCACCGGGGAGCTGTTTTTT
CDR3: CASSGRDGVNREGTGELFF
V: TRBV2
J: TRBJ2-2
D: -
size: -

DNA: TGTGCCAGCAGTCCGACAGGGATAGCCTACGAGCAGTACTTC
CDR3: CASSPTGIAYEQYF
V: TRBV12-3/TRBV12-4
J: TRBJ2-7
D: TRBD1
size: many

DNA: TGTGCCACCTACAGGGGGCGGGGAACCGGGGAGCTGTTTTTT
CDR3: CATYRGRGTGELFF
V: TRBV7-9
J: TRBJ2-2
D: TRBD1
size: -

DNA: TGCGCCAGCAGGCCAGAAGTCGGCCGGATTAATGAAAAACTGTTTTTT
CDR3: CASRPEVGRINEKLFF
V: TRBV4-1
J: TRBJ1-4
D: -
size: -

DNA: TGCGCCAGCAGCCAAGGGAGGGGCCGGGACTATGGCTACACCTTC
CDR3: CASSQGRGRDYGYTF
V: TRBV4-3
J: TRBJ1-2
D: -
size: -

DNA: TGTGCCAGCAGCCCGGCCATCCACACTGAAGCTTTCTTT
CDR3: CASSPAIHTEAFF
V: TRBV12-3/TRBV12-4
J: TRBJ1-1
D: -
size: many

DNA: TGTGCCAGCAGTACAATCCCCAGCGGGGCTGCGTCCTACGAGCAGTACTTC
CDR3: CASSTIPSGAASYEQYF
V: TRBV27
J: TRBJ2-7
D: TRBD2
size: -

DNA: TGTGCCACCAGTGAGGCCGGGGCCCGCTATGGCTACACCTTC
CDR3: CATSEAGARYGYTF
V: TRBV24-1
J: TRBJ1-2
D: -
size: -